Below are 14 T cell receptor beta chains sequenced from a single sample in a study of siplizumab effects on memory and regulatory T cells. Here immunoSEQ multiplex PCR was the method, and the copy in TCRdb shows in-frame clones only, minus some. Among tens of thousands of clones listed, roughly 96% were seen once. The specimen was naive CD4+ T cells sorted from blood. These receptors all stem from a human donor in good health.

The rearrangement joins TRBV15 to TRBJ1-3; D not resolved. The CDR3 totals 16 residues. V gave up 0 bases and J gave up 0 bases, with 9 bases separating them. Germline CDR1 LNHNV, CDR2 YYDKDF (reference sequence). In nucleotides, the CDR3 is TGTGCCACCAGCAGAGATCTAGACAACTCTGGAAACACCATATATTTT. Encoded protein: CATSRDLDNSGNTIYF.

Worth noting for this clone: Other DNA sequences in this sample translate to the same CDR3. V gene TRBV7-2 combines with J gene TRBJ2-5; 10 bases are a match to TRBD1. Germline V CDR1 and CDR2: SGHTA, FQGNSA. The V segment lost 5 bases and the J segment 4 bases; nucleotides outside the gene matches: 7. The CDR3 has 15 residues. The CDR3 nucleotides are TGTGCCAGCAGCCCTGTAGGGGACAGGGGAGAGACCCAGTACTTC. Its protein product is CASSPVGDRGETQYF.

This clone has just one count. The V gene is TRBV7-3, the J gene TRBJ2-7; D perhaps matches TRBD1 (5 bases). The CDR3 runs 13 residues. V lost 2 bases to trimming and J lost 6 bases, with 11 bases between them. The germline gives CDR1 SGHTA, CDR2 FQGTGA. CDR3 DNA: TGTGCCAGCAGCTTAGGATCAGGGTTCGAGCAGTACTTC. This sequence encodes CASSLGSGFEQYF.

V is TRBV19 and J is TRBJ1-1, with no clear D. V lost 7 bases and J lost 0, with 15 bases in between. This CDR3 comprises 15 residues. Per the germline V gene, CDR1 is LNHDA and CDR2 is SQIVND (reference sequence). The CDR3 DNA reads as TGTGCCAGTACCTCGGTCCCGTCTGTGAACACTGAAGCTTTCTTT. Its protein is CASTSVPSVNTEAFF.

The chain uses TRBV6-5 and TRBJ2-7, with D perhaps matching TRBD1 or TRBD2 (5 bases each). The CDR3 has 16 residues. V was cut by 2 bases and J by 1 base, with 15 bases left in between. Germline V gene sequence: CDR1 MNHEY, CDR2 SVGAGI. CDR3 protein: CASSYLGVGDSYEQYF. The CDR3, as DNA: TGTGCCAGCAGTTACCTCGGGGTGGGGGATTCCTACGAGCAGTACTTC.

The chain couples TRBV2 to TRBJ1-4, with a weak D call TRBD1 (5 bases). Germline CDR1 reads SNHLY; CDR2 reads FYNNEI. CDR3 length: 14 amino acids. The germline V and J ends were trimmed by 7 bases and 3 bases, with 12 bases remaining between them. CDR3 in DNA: TGTGCCAGCATCGGACAAACCGCTAATGAAAAACTGTTTTTT. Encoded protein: CASIGQTANEKLFF.

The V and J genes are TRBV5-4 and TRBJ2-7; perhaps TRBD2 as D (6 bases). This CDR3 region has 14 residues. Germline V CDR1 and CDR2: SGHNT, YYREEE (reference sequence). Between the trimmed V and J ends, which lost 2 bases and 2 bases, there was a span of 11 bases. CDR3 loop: CASSFGTGAYEQYF. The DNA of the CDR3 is TGTGCCAGCAGCTTCGGGACGGGGGCCTACGAGCAGTACTTC.

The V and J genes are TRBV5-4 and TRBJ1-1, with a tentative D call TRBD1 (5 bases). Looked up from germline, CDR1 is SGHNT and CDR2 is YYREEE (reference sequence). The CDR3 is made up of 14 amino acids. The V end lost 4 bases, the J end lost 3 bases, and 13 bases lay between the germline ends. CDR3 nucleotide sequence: TGTGCCAGCAGCCCACGCAGGGATTACACTGAAGCTTTCTTT. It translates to CASSPRRDYTEAFF.

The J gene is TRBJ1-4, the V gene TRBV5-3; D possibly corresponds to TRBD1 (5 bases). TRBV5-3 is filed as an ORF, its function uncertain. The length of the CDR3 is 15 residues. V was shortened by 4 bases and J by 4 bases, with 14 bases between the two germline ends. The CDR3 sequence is CARSTGDRSNEKLFF. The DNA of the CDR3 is TGTGCCAGAAGCACTGGGGACCGAAGTAATGAAAAACTGTTTTTT.

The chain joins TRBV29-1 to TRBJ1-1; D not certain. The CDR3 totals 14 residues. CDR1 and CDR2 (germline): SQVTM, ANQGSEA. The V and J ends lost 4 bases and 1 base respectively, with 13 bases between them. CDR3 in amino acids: CSVVQATGNTEAFF. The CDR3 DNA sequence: TGCAGCGTTGTTCAGGCGACCGGGAACACTGAAGCTTTCTTT.

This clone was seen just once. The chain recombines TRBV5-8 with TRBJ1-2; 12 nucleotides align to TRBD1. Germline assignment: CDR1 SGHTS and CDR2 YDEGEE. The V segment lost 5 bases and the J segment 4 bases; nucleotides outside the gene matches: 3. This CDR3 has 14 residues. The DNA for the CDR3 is TGTGCCAGCAGGGGACAGGGGGCTATCTATGGCTACACCTTC. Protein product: CASRGQGAIYGYTF.

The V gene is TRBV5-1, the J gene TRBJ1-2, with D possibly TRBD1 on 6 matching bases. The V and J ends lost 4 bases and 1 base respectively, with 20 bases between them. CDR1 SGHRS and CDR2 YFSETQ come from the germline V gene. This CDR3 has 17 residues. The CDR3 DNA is TGCGCCAGCAGCCCATTGATGGGGGGCGCAGATAACTATGGCTACACCTTC. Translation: CASSPLMGGADNYGYTF.

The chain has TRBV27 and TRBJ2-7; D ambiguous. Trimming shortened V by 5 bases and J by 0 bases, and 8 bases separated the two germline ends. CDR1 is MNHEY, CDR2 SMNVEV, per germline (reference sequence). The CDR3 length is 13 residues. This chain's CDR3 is CASSPLLSYEQYF. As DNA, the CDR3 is TGTGCCAGCAGTCCCCTTCTCTCCTACGAGCAGTACTTC.

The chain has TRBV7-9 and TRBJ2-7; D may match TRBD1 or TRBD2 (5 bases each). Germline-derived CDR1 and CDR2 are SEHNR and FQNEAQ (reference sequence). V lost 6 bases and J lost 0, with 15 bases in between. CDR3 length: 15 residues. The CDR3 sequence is CASSPPGTSSYEQYF. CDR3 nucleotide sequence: TGTGCCAGCAGTCCCCCAGGGACCTCCTCCTACGAGCAGTACTTC. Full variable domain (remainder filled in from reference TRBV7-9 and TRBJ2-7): DTGVSQNPRHKITKRGQNVTFRCDPISEHNRLYWYRQTLGQGPEFLTYFQNEAQLEKSRLLSDRFSAERPKGSFSTLEIQRTEQGDSAMYLCASSPPGTSSYEQYFGPGTRLTVT.